The rows below give T cell receptor beta chains drawn from one sample of a study of response to subunit inactivated influenza vaccine. One entry per CDR3 protein, called by TCRdb with MiXCR from the RT-PCR reads. The table has about 700,000 distinct CDR3 sequences, around 13% seen once; the top ten hold about 7.6%. This specimen was PBMCs from blood, taken around two weeks before vaccination. These receptor sequences come from a man aged 50 or older who received an inactivated influenza vaccine. The CDR3 runs from the conserved cysteine through the conserved F or W. A D gene is named only where the DNA matches it firmly. Where a row states a size, it is once, few, many or the class of an expanded clone; other rows omit it.

j_call | v_call | d_call | clone_size | cdr3_length | cdr3_aa | cdr3_nt
TRBJ2-3 | TRBV9 | . | few | 15 | CASTLNGAHTDTQYF | TGTGCCAGCACCCTTAACGGGGCCCACACAGATACGCAGTATTTT
TRBJ2-7 | TRBV12-3/TRBV12-4 | TRBD1 | many | 14 | CASSLGQATYEQYF | TGTGCCAGCAGTTTGGGACAGGCCACCTACGAGCAGTACTTC
TRBJ1-1 | TRBV7-2 | . | . | 12 | CASSVTGFGAFF | TGTGCCAGCAGCGTTACAGGATTCGGAGCTTTCTTT
TRBJ1-5 | TRBV18 | TRBD1 | few | 15 | CASSIGTGSRQPQHF | TGTGCCAGCTCAATCGGGACAGGATCTAGGCAGCCCCAGCATTTT
TRBJ2-1 | TRBV20-1 | . | many | 15 | CSARDGGTLYNEQFF | TGCAGTGCTAGAGATGGGGGGACACTATACAATGAGCAGTTCTTC
TRBJ2-7 | TRBV5-1 | TRBD1 | . | 15 | CASSLTGQGGYEQYF | TGCGCCAGCAGCTTAACGGGACAGGGTGGTTACGAGCAGTACTTC
TRBJ2-3 | TRBV5-1 | TRBD1 | . | 16 | CASSIRTGGSADTQYF | TGCGCCAGCAGCATACGGACAGGGGGAAGCGCAGATACGCAGTATTTT
TRBJ2-3 | TRBV6-1 | TRBD1 | . | 14 | CASSKGGSADTQYF | TGTGCCAGCAGTAAAGGGGGCTCCGCAGATACGCAGTATTTT
TRBJ2-5 | TRBV11-2 | . | . | 12 | CASSILGETQYF | TGTGCCAGCAGCATATTAGGGGAGACCCAGTACTTC
TRBJ2-3 | TRBV6-1 | . | few | 14 | CASVSTERTDTQYF | TGTGCCAGCGTCTCGACGGAACGCACAGATACGCAGTATTTT
TRBJ1-4 | TRBV4-1 | . | . | 15 | CASSQVPGASEIVFF | TGCGCCAGCAGCCAAGTTCCAGGGGCCTCGGAGATTGTGTTTTTT
TRBJ2-1 | TRBV4-2 | TRBD2 | . | 17 | CASSHPEEGLAVYEQFF | TGTGCCAGCAGCCATCCTGAAGAGGGACTAGCGGTATATGAGCAGTTCTTC
TRBJ2-2 | TRBV14 | . | few | 13 | CASSRWGTGELFF | TGTGCCAGCAGCCGGTGGGGGACCGGGGAGCTGTTTTTT
TRBJ1-5 | TRBV6-2/TRBV6-3 | . | . | 16 | CASSYLHILTGKPQHF | TGTGCCAGCAGTTATTTACATATACTAACGGGCAAGCCCCAGCATTTT
TRBJ2-4 | TRBV7-2 | TRBD2 | . | 17 | CASSLLGLAVAKNIQYF | TGTGCCAGCAGCTTATTGGGACTAGCGGTAGCCAAAAACATTCAGTACTTC
TRBJ2-6 | TRBV7-6 | . | many | 21 | CASSSLPETGLLISGANVLTF | TGTGCCAGCAGCTCCTTGCCCGAGACAGGACTACTTATCTCTGGGGCCAACGTCCTGACTTTC
TRBJ1-6 | TRBV20-1 | TRBD1 | few | 17 | CSARDGESGTDNSPLHF | TGCAGTGCTAGAGATGGAGAATCCGGGACAGACAATTCACCCCTCCACTTT
TRBJ2-5 | TRBV2 | TRBD2 | few | 14 | CASRGSGRAETQYF | TGTGCCAGCAGGGGTAGCGGGAGGGCGGAGACCCAGTACTTC
TRBJ2-5 | TRBV14 | . | few | 13 | CASSPSIWETQYF | TGTGCCAGCAGCCCGAGCATATGGGAGACCCAGTACTTC
TRBJ2-1 | TRBV25-1 | . | many | 14 | CASSLDGLYNEQFF | TGTGCCAGCAGCCTTGACGGACTTTACAATGAGCAGTTCTTC
TRBJ2-7 | TRBV2 | TRBD2 | few | 14 | CASGGGGSSYEQYF | TGTGCCAGCGGGGGGGGAGGATCATCCTACGAGCAGTACTTC